One and the same sample provided the 15 T cell receptor beta chains below, sequenced in a study of blood T cells in healthy people across ages. Through a sample-barcoded 5' primer and a J-beta primer mix, a second PCR was run for roughly 6 to 11 cycles. TCRdb re-analysed the 5' RACE reads in MiXCR, keeping a single row per CDR3 protein. This sample has roughly 800,000 distinct CDR3 sequences, with 20% to 25% found just once. These same records also appear under a second study, on T cells of mothers and their children.

Source material: blood. The receptors were sampled from a boy aged 5-17 years in good health.

V is TRBV9 and J is TRBJ2-5; unclear D gene. Trimming cost V 0 bases and J 4 bases, with 10 bases left between them. The CDR3 consists of 14 residues. Germline CDR1 SGDLS, CDR2 YYNGEE. CDR3 nucleotide sequence: TGTGCCAGCAGCGTAGATCTAGTAGGAGAGACCCAGTACTTC. This encodes CASSVDLVGETQYF. The complete variable domain, with remaining parts taken from reference TRBV9 and TRBJ2-5, reads DSGVTQTPKHLITATGQRVTLRCSPRSGDLSVYWYQQSLDQGLQFLIQYYNGEERAKGNILERFSAQQFPDLHSELNLSSLELGDSALYFCASSVDLVGETQYFGPGTRLLVL.

The rearrangement links TRBV15 to TRBJ2-7; 8 nucleotides line up with TRBD1. Germline V gene data show CDR1 as LNHNV and CDR2 as YYDKDF (reference sequence). This CDR3 is built from 14 residues. J was trimmed by 3 bases and V by 3 bases; bases with no gene match: 4. CDR3 sequence (DNA): TGTGCCACCAGCAGGACAGGGGTTGGCTACGAGCAGTACTTC. It encodes CATSRTGVGYEQYF.

This chain uses TRBV20-1 with TRBJ2-3; TRBD2 agrees at 11 bases. CDR1 and CDR2 (germline): DFQATT, SNEGSKA (reference sequence). With V trimmed by 6 bases and J by 6 bases, 11 bases remained unmatched. CDR3 size: 15 residues. This CDR3 is CSATKTSGAVDTQYF. As DNA, the CDR3 is TGCAGTGCCACTAAGACTAGCGGGGCGGTGGATACGCAGTATTTT.

The CDR3 DNA follows: TGCAGCGTTGGGACAGGGAGAGACAATCAGCCCCAGCATTTT. Encoded protein: CSVGTGRDNQPQHF. The V call is TRBV29-1, the J call TRBJ1-5; 8 positions match TRBD1. The CDR3 is 14 amino acids. V trimming: 4 bases; J trimming: 3 bases; junction bases outside the gene matches: 5. Germline V gives CDR1 SQVTM, CDR2 ANQGSEA.

The CDR3: CASSLLDTGQNYGYTF. The CDR3 DNA reads TGTGCCAGCAGCTTACTAGATACGGGACAGAACTATGGCTACACCTTC. This sequence joins TRBV9 and TRBJ1-2; 7 bases map to TRBD1. The CDR3 length is 16 residues. The V and J ends lost 4 bases and 2 bases, in that order; junction bases with no gene match: 11. CDR1 is SGDLS and CDR2 is YYNGEE in the germline V gene.

V usage is TRBV27 and J usage is TRBJ2-3; possibly TRBD1 for D (5 bases). The CDR3 has 13 amino acids. CDR1 is MNHEY, CDR2 SMNVEV, per germline (reference sequence). V lost 5 bases and J 2 bases, leaving 8 bases between the germline ends. DNA of the CDR3: TGTGCCAGCAGTCGACAGCACACAGATACGCAGTATTTT. It codes for CASSRQHTDTQYF.

About this clonotype: A junction end diverges from the germline sequence, so it may reflect a read error. DNA of the CDR3: TGTGCCAGCAGCTTACTAGGGCCCGCAATGGGCTACGGGCAGTACTTC. Translation gives CASSLLGPAMGYGQYF. V gene TRBV7-2 combines with J gene TRBJ2-7; no reliable D call. Germline-derived CDR1 and CDR2 are SGHTA and FQGNSA. The CDR3 sequence is 16 residues long.

This clonotype was counted only a few times. The chain joins TRBV5-1 to TRBJ2-7; 11 bases match TRBD1. The V gene's germline CDR1 is SGHRS and CDR2 YFSETQ. This CDR3 is 18 amino acids long. V lost 0 bases, J lost 6 bases, and 14 bases stayed unmatched. CDR3 in DNA: TGCGCCAGCAGCTTGGGGACAGGGGGCGAGGTGCCTTTTAGCGAGCAGTACTTC. Its translation is CASSLGTGGEVPFSEQYF. The full variable domain, in which reference TRBV5-1 and TRBJ2-7 provide the parts outside the CDR3, is KAGVTQTPRYLIKTRGQQVTLSCSPISGHRSVSWYQQTPGQGLQFLFEYFSETQRNKGNFPGRFSGRQFSNSRSEMNVSTLELGDSALYLCASSLGTGGEVPFSEQYFGPGTRLTVT.

This rearrangement joins TRBV7-3 to TRBJ1-1; D ambiguous. This CDR3 comprises 14 residues. The germline gives CDR1 SGHTA, CDR2 FQGTGA. Trimming removed 3 bases at V and 0 bases at J, with 8 bases between. CDR3 in amino acids: CASSFFLMNTEAFF. The CDR3, as DNA: TGTGCCAGCAGCTTCTTTCTCATGAACACTGAAGCTTTCTTT.

The V call is TRBV4-3, the J call TRBJ2-3, with D hard to call. Trimming stripped 0 bases from V and 0 bases from J, with 10 bases between. Per the germline V gene, CDR1 is LGHNA and CDR2 is YSLEER. This CDR3 is built from 16 residues. CDR3 coding DNA: TGCGCCAGCAGCCAAGATCGTCACGGCAGCACAGATACGCAGTATTTT. This gives the protein CASSQDRHGSTDTQYF.

A few counts support this clonotype. V and J are TRBV9 and TRBJ2-3; 8 bases align to TRBD2. The CDR3 has 16 amino acids. V lost 4 bases to trimming and J lost 3 bases; unmatched junction nucleotides: 10. Looked up from germline, CDR1 is SGDLS and CDR2 is YYNGEE. The CDR3 spells CASSFQPGGPTDTQYF. The DNA of the CDR3 is TGTGCCAGCAGCTTCCAACCGGGGGGGCCTACAGATACGCAGTATTTT. Supplemented by reference TRBV9 and TRBJ2-3, the full variable domain reads DSGVTQTPKHLITATGQRVTLRCSPRSGDLSVYWYQQSLDQGLQFLIQYYNGEERAKGNILERFSAQQFPDLHSELNLSSLELGDSALYFCASSFQPGGPTDTQYFGPGTRLTVL.

The V and J genes are TRBV28 and TRBJ2-5; 7 nucleotides match TRBD1. CDR3 size: 16 residues. Germline V gene lookup returns CDR1 MDHEN and CDR2 SYDVKM. Trimming cost V 3 bases and J 2 bases; bases outside gene matches: 9. CDR3 protein: CASSFGRWGQQETQYF. CDR3 coding DNA: TGTGCCAGCAGTTTCGGTCGATGGGGACAGCAAGAGACCCAGTACTTC.

The genes are TRBV3-1 and TRBJ1-2, with D hard to call. CDR1 and CDR2 (germline): LGHDT, YNNKEL (reference sequence). V was shortened by 0 bases and J by 7 bases, with 3 bases between the two germline ends. CDR3 length equals 11 residues. DNA for the CDR3: TGTGCCAGCAGCCAAGACCGTGGCTACACCTTC. As protein: CASSQDRGYTF.

V is TRBV7-3 and J is TRBJ2-5; 9 bases agree with TRBD1. The J call could be wrong; TRBJ2-1 is a better fit for the DNA end. Germline V lookup: CDR1 SGHTA, CDR2 FQGTGA. There are 15 residues in the CDR3. The CDR3 DNA reads as TGTGCCAGCAGCTTAAGACCCGGGACAGGGCAAGAGCAGTTCTTC. This sequence encodes CASSLRPGTGQEQFF.

This clonotype turned up a few times. This rearrangement joins TRBV7-9 to TRBJ2-7; the match to TRBD1 covers 9 bases. Looked up from germline, CDR1 is SEHNR and CDR2 is FQNEAQ (reference sequence). The ends lost 0 bases at V and 7 bases at J; junction bases unmatched: 10. The CDR3 is 16 residues long. In nucleotides, the CDR3 is TGTGCCAGCAGCTTAGCGAGGACAGGGGAATCGAAAGAGCAGTACTTC. The encoded protein is CASSLARTGESKEQYF.